The entry below describes one T cell receptor beta chain. One end of the junction does not line up with germline, which may come from a read error. The data belong to a study of tumor-infiltrating lymphocytes in primary liver carcinoma. Overall study: Stage T1-T3 N0M0 tumors spanned about 4 to 11 cm. Samples returned roughly 3.65 to 7.13 million productive TCRbeta reads, a yield that was similar across tissue types.

In addition to blood RNA drawn from unsorted whole blood, germline DNA was extracted. This CDR3 has 13 amino acids. The germline CDR1 and CDR2 sequences are MNHEY and SVGAGI. The investigators made TCR beta cDNA from around 540 ng total RNA, using a constant-region primer. Three nested multiplex PCR rounds, a slightly modified ARM-PCR, produced the libraries for TCR beta. Each of the first two PCR rounds ran nine to ten cycles with TRBV1-TRBV30 forward and C-beta reverse primers. TCRdb passed the multiplex PCR reads through MiXCR, listing each CDR3 protein once. The repertoire includes roughly 180,000 distinct CDR3 sequences, approximately 60% of them detected once, and approximately 70% sits in the top ten.

The sequence was collected from a man aged 35-49 years with primary liver carcinoma and hepatitis B virus infection. Sequenced material: peripheral blood. The gene calls are TRBV6-5 and TRBJ2-7; no reliable D call. This CDR3 reads CVSTPAGSYEQYF. Here the CDR3 DNA reads TGTGTCAGCACCCCGGCTGGCTCCTACGAGCAGTACTTC.